What follows describes a single T cell receptor (beta chain). Its recognized antigen is unknown. It has no much larger one-base neighbor in the sample; base qualities were not kept. The germline V gene specifies MGHRA as CDR1 and YSYEKL as CDR2. Trimmed from V: 0 bases; trimmed from J: 2 bases; junction bases lacking a gene match: 3. The CDR3, from cysteine to phenylalanine, totals 15 residues. The kept DNA is CDR3 alone, 45 bases in frame from the first base. TCRbeta CDR3 regions were amplified from genomic DNA by means of the immunoSEQ Assay, a bias-controlled multiplex PCR. Processing in the source paper ran as follows. The number of nucleated cells in each sample was estimated by amplification of reference gene primers within the assay. Sequence reads were collapsed and filtered to measure the absolute abundance of every unique TCRbeta CDR3 rearrangement. For each sample, productive Simpson clonality was calculated by taking the square root of Simpson's diversity index across productive rearrangements. This is the immuneACCESS table as TCRdb keeps it, with only in-frame sequences that have V and J called. A part of the clones is gone; compared with another copy, unresolved V genes explain less than half, and the rest is unexplained. V, J and clone size are those of that table, while D and trimming were read from the DNA. Present in this sample are approximately 92,000 clones, about 71% of which were seen just once. The leading ten clones occupy around 25% of the sample.

This record comes from a study of blood T cell repertoires in COVID-19 (dated by TCRdb to about 2020). For the wider study: Samples covering the acute and convalescent phases of COVID-19 were provided by collaborators in the United States, Italy and Spain. The prospective study material was composed of cDNA or gDNA derived from T cells, B-cell-depleted T cells, or PBMCs. The dataset comprised deeply sampled blood TCRbeta repertoires from subjects exposed to, actively infected with, or recovered from COVID-19. A freely available public database, intended as a resource for researchers studying the immune response to SARS-CoV-2, is where the repertoires were released. The samples were drawn from the first 160 participants of the ongoing ImmuneRACE study and from more than 1,000 subjects provided by 6 global collaborators. The sample metadata nearly always contained a de-identified subject ID, COVID-19 status, age in years and sex. Where available, HLA class I and class II types were taken from metadata supplied by the sample provider and were not determined by assay-based typing.

Whole blood was collected in K2EDTA tubes by collaborating institutions according to the institutions' own protocols. Collaborator samples were shipped for TCRbeta analysis as frozen whole blood, isolated PBMCs, or DNA extracted from either sample type. The investigation overall reported the following: How much clinical and demographic metadata was included differed by source and by participant, and the metadata was provided uncurated.

The sample comprised peripheral blood. The TCR sequence derives from an older woman in a cohort sampled during active or convalescent COVID-19. The receptor chain draws on TRBV4-1 and TRBJ1-2; a stretch of 7 junction bases matches TRBD1. At the DNA level, the sequence is TGCGCCAGCAGCCAAGAAGAAGGGGGCAACTATGGCTACACCTTC. It codes for CASSQEEGGNYGYTF.